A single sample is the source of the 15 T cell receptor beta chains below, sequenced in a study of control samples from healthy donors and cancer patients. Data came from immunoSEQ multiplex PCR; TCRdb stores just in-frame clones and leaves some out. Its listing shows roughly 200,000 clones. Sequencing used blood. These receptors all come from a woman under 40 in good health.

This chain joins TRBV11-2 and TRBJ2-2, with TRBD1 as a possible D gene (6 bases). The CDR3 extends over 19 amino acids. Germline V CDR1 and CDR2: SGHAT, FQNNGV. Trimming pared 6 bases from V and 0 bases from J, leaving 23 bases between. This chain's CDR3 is CASRRRPMTGLSNTGELFF. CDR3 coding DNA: TGTGCCAGCAGACGAAGACCTATGACAGGCCTTTCGAACACCGGGGAGCTGTTTTTT.

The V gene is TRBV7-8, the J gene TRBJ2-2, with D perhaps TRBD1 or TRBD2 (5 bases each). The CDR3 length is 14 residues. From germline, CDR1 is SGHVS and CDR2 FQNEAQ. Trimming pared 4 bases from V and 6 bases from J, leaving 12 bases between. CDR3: CASSWNRGAGELFF. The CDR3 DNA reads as TGTGCCAGCAGCTGGAACCGAGGGGCCGGGGAGCTGTTTTTT.

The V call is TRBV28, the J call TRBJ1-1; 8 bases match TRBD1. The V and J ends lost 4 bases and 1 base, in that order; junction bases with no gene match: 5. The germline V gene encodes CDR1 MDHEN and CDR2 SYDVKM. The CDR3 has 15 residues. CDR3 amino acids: CASSSITGGNTEAFF. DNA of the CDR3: TGTGCCAGCAGTTCAATCACAGGGGGGAACACTGAAGCTTTCTTT.

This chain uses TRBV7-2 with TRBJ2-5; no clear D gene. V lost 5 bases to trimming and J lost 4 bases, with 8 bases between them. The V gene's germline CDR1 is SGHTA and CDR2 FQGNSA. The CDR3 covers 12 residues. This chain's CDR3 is CASSPPAETQYF. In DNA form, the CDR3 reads TGTGCCAGCAGCCCACCGGCAGAGACCCAGTACTTC.

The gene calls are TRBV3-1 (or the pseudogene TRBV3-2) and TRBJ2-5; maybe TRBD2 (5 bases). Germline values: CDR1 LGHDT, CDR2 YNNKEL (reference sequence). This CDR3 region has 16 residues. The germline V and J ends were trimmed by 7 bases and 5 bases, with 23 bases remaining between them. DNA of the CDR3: TGTGCCAGCAAGCGGTACGTTACTACGGCCCAGGAGACCCAGTACTTC. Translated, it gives CASKRYVTTAQETQYF.

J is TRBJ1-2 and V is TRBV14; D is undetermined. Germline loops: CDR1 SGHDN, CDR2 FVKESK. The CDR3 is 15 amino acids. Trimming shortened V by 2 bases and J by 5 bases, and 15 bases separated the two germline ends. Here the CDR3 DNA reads TGTGCCAGCAGCCAAAACCGGGCAGGCTTTTATGGCTACACCTTC. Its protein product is CASSQNRAGFYGYTF.

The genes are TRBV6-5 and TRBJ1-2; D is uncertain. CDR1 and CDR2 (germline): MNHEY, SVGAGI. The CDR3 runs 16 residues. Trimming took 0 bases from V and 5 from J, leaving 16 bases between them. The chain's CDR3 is CASSYSGGYLGYGYTF. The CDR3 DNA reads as TGTGCCAGCAGTTACTCTGGAGGCTATTTGGGGTATGGCTACACCTTC.

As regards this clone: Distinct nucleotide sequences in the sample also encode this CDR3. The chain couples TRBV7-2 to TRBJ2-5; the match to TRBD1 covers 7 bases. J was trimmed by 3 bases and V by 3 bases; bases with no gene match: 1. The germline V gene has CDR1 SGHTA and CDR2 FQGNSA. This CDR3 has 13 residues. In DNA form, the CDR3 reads TGTGCCAGCAGCTTTCAGGGGGAAGAGACCCAGTACTTC. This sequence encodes CASSFQGEETQYF.

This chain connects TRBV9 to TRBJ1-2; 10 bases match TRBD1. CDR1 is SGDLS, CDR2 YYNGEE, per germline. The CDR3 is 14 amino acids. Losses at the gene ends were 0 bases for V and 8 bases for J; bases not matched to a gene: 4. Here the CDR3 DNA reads TGTGCCAGCAGCGTAGTTGACAGGGGGCAAGGCTACACCTTC. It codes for CASSVVDRGQGYTF.

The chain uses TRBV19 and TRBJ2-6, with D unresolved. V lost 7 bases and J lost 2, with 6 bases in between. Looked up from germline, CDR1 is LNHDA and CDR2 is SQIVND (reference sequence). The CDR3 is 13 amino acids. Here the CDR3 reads CASKVPGANVLTF. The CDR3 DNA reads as TGTGCCAGTAAGGTACCTGGGGCCAACGTCCTGACTTTC.

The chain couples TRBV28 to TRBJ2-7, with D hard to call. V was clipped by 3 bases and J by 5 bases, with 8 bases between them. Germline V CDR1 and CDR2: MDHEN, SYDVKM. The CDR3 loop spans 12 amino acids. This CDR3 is CASSFSTHEQYF. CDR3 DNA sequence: TGTGCCAGCAGTTTTTCCACCCACGAGCAGTACTTC.

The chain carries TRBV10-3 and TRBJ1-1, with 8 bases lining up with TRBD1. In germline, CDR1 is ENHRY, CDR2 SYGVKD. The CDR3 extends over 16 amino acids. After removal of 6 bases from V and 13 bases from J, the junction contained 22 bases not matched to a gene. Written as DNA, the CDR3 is TGTGCCATCAGCACCCTCCGGGACAGGCGAATGATCTCAGTTTTCTTT. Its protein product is CAISTLRDRRMISVFF.

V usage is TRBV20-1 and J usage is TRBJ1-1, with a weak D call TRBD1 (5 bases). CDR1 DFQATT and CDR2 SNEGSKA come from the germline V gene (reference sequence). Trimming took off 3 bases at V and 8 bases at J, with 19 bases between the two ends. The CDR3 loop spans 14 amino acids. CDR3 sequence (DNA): TGCAGTGCTAGTTCCGGGGGAAGTAGTATCGAAGCTTTCTTT. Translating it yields CSASSGGSSIEAFF.

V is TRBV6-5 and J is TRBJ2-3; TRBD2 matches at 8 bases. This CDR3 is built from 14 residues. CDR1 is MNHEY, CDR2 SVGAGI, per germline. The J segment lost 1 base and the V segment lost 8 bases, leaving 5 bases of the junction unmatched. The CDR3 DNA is TGTGCCAGCCTATCCGGGGGGGGCACAGATACGCAGTATTTT. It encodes CASLSGGGTDTQYF.

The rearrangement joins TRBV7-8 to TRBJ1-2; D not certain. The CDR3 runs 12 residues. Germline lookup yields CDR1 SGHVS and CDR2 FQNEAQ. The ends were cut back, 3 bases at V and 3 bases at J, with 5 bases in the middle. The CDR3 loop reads CASSFFDYGYTF. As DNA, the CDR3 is TGTGCCAGCAGCTTCTTCGACTATGGCTACACCTTC.